This entry concerns a single T cell receptor (beta chain). This clone occurred many times. Its antigen is unknown. One base away there is no much larger clone; base qualities are not given. This specimen belongs to a study of shared clonotypes between healthy human individuals (dated by TCRdb to the early 2020s). With respect to the entire study: A couple of women and three men aged 18 to 49 years were included in the cohort. For each donor, CD4 naive and CD4 memory were each run on three plates, CD8 naive on two plates, and CD8 memory on one plate. Blood TCR repertoires of about five healthy adults were deeply sequenced to estimate repertoire size and the extent of clonotype sharing between individuals. Libraries were prepared and TCR repertoires were sequenced by different laboratories using diverse techniques, in order to increase sequencing depth and limit assay-specific biases. Between about 0.9 and 10 billion PBMCs per donor were obtained by leukapheresis. Here is what the overall study found, with its caveats: Because the study included a small number of donors, the genetic and exposure-history diversity represented was limited. Pairwise subsampling indicated that sequencing depth was expected to affect the degree of clonotype sharing among donors. Naive subsets generally had larger estimated clonotype richness than memory subsets. Across a few donors, approximately 5% of naive CD4, roughly 3.5% of naive CD8, approximately 2.5% of memory CD4, and under 0.45% of memory CD8 clonotypes were shared. Sampling was restricted to blood, and TCR repertoires in tissues likely differ from the TCR repertoires found in blood. Compared with non-shared clonotypes, clonotypes shared by all four sorted-subset donors had higher generation probabilities. Even with the large sequencing depth, rarefaction of the sorted-subset datasets indicated that sequencing was incomplete.

Using the deep immunoSEQ assay, TCR CDR3 regions were amplified from genomic DNA by multiplex PCR. For each cell subset, the extracted genomic DNA was distributed evenly across all wells of several immunoSEQ 96-well plates, and each plate served as one replicate. For sorted subsets, roughly 190 ng of genomic DNA, equivalent to roughly 33,000 T cell genomes, went into each replicate PCR. The purified libraries were quantified using a Qubit 3.0 fluorometer, sized with a Bioanalyzer 2100, and then quantified again using the KAPA Library Quantification kit. Every immunoSEQ 96-well plate was sequenced on a dedicated single-read 150-cycle Illumina NextSeq 550 flow cell. In the paper's pipeline: Because only junctional sequences without quality scores were contained in the immunoSEQ output, filtering matching that applied to full-length reads could not be performed. To assign V/J genes and CDR3, sequences were annotated using PyIR, a Python wrapper for IgBLAST v1.9, with IMGT germline references. Reads were filtered out if the reads had weak V/J assignments (E-value above 1e-6), no CDR3, stop codons, out-of-frame junctions, or ambiguous translated residues. V3J clonotypes were defined as sequences sharing an identical inferred V gene, J gene, and CDR3 amino acid sequence. Percentage overlap between repertoires was computed as shared unique clonotypes divided by the size of the smaller repertoire. Richness of each repertoire was evaluated using RTK rarefaction, the Chao1 estimator, and Recon v2.1 estimates of unobserved clonotypes. Generation probabilities for all TCRbeta clonotypes obtained by the gDNA method from a handful of donors were computed using OLGA. Here the immuneACCESS table is served through TCRdb, limited to in-frame sequences with V and J called. Missing clones are a known gap in these copies; in checked studies unresolved V genes cover under half, and the rest lacks a known reason. That table is the source of V, J and clone size, and D and trimming were worked out from the DNA. The sample table records hundreds of thousands of clones; around four fifths of these occur just once. The ten top clones hold 1.5% to 2% of the sample.

Healthy HIV-negative adults with no recently reported acute infections or vaccinations were included as donors. Every donor was a Caucasian adult residing in Nashville, Tennessee, USA. Magnetic negative selection was used to enrich CD4+ T cells, after which naive cells were positively selected on CD45RA and the negative fraction became the memory subset. Blood was collected by leukapheresis, and PBMCs were isolated by Ficoll-Histopaque density gradient centrifugation and then cryopreserved in liquid nitrogen vapor phase. Analytical flow cytometry was used to check the purity and quantity of every magnetically sorted T cell population. From each sorted fraction, genomic DNA was isolated and quantified by UV absorbance on a Nanodrop 2000c. V is cut by 5 bases and J by 3 bases, and the space between the germline ends is 14 bases. The CDR3 has 15 amino acids, counting the end cysteine and phenylalanine. The only DNA kept is the CDR3, 45 bases in frame from the first base. Reading the germline V gene gives CDR1 SNHLY and CDR2 FYNNEI.

The sequence was obtained from a woman aged 25 to 39 in good health. Input material: memory CD4+ T cells sorted from blood. The cell subset or site tag for this specimen amounts to: CD45RA-negative fraction. The chain is assembled from TRBV2 and TRBJ2-1; a tentative D call is TRBD1 (5 bases match). DNA sequence: TGTGCCAGCAGTCCCCAGGGCCCGGGCTACAATGAGCAGTTCTTC. This gives the protein CASSPQGPGYNEQFF.